The 8 T cell receptor beta chains below come from one sample, sequenced in a study of T-cell reconstitution after alpha-beta-depleted transplantation in children. The library targeted TCRbeta and was prepared with unique molecular identifiers. One entry per CDR3 protein results from TCRdb running MiXCR on the PCR reads. The table has 170,000 or so distinct CDR3 sequences, more than 6.5% seen once; the top ten hold about 3%. The sample in question was PBMCs from the stem cell graft donor, obtained from the stem cell graft. Receptor source: a human donor who donated a stem cell graft to a child with Wiskott-Aldrich syndrome.

This clonotype was counted ten times or more. The genes are TRBV20-1 and TRBJ2-3, with D perhaps TRBD1 (5 bases). Looked up from germline, CDR1 is DFQATT and CDR2 is SNEGSKA (reference sequence). Trimming removed 6 bases at V and 4 bases at J, with 14 bases between. This CDR3 has 13 amino acids. The CDR3 protein is CSAMGLTSDTQYF. The CDR3 nucleotides are TGCAGTGCCATGGGGCTAACGTCAGATACGCAGTATTTT.

This clonotype came up a few times. This chain connects TRBV3-1 to TRBJ2-7; 8 bases line up with TRBD2. Per germline, CDR1 LGHDT and CDR2 YNNKEL (reference sequence). Unmatched junction bases numbered 5, after V lost 2 bases and J lost 5 bases. The CDR3 runs 14 residues. DNA of the CDR3: TGTGCCAGCAGCCAAAATAACGGGAGGGACGAGCAGTACTTC. Protein: CASSQNNGRDEQYF.

This clonotype appeared many times. The chain recombines TRBV9 with TRBJ2-5; 14 bases are shared with TRBD2. The CDR3 consists of 17 residues. CDR1 is SGDLS and CDR2 is YYNGEE in the germline V gene. J lost 2 bases, V lost 3 bases, and 6 bases had no gene match. CDR3 protein: CASSDPGTSGRQETQYF. The CDR3 DNA reads TGTGCCAGCAGCGACCCTGGGACTAGCGGGAGACAAGAGACCCAGTACTTC.

This clonotype was seen ten or more times. This chain connects TRBV30 to TRBJ2-1; D remains unclear. The V gene's germline CDR1 is GTSNPN and CDR2 SVGIG (reference sequence). Trimming removed 1 base from V and 0 bases from J, with 10 bases in between. CDR3 length: 15 residues. For the CDR3, the DNA is TGTGCCTGGAGTGCCATTCGCCCCTCCTACAATGAGCAGTTCTTC. Residues: CAWSAIRPSYNEQFF.

This clonotype has just a few counts. CDR3 residues: CASSYGGQGKFDTEAFF. The CDR3 DNA sequence: TGTGCCAGCAGTTACGGAGGACAGGGGAAATTTGACACTGAAGCTTTCTTT. The V call is TRBV6-2 or TRBV6-3, the J call TRBJ1-1; 9 bases line up with TRBD1. Trimming at V came to 2 bases and at J to 3 bases, leaving 10 bases not matched to a gene. The length of the CDR3 is 17 residues. Germline V gene lookup returns CDR1 MNHEY and CDR2 SVGEGT.

This clonotype came up many times. This chain joins TRBV6-5 and TRBJ1-5; 10 positions agree with TRBD1. The V gene end was trimmed by 2 bases and the J gene end by 12 bases; junction bases not matched to a gene: 7. The CDR3 is 14 residues long. Germline loops: CDR1 MNHEY, CDR2 SVGAGI. The CDR3 nucleotides are TGTGCCAGCAGTTACCGGACAGGGGGACTGCTCCAGCATTTT. Translating it yields CASSYRTGGLLQHF.

Many counts were recorded for this clonotype. The chain employs TRBV20-1 and TRBJ2-2, with a weak D call TRBD1 (5 bases). Germline CDR1 reads DFQATT; CDR2 reads SNEGSKA (reference sequence). The CDR3 runs 16 residues. V shed 5 bases and J shed 4 bases, with 20 bases lying between them. The CDR3 sequence is CSAPRHAGWGTGELFF. CDR3 bases: TGCAGTGCTCCGAGGCACGCAGGGTGGGGCACCGGGGAGCTGTTTTTT.

This rearrangement joins TRBV30 to TRBJ2-3; the D gene could be TRBD1 or TRBD2 (5 bases each). V lost 2 bases and J lost 5, with 20 bases in between. The CDR3 spans 16 residues. Germline CDR1 is GTSNPN and CDR2 is SVGIG (reference sequence). CDR3 DNA: TGTGCCTGGAGTCGGGTCGCCAGGGAAGGAGGAGATACGCAGTATTTT. Translation gives CAWSRVAREGGDTQYF. The full variable domain, its missing parts supplied by reference TRBV30 and TRBJ2-3, is SQTIHQWPATLVQPVGSPLSLECTVEGTSNPNLYWYRQAAGRGLQLLFYSVGIGQISSEVPQNLSASRPQDRQFILSSKKLLLSDSGFYLCAWSRVAREGGDTQYFGPGTRLTVL.